These T cell receptor beta chains were read from a single sample in a study of cytomegalovirus exposure and HLA in healthy donors. Sequencing was performed with immunoSEQ multiplex PCR; in TCRdb, only in-frame clones are kept and a portion is missing. This sample's table reports 110,000 to 150,000 clones. Sample: PBMCs. These receptors were collected from a male donor in good health and CMV-seronegative. Each CDR3 is given without its conserved first and last residue.

j_call: TRBJ2-7; v_call: TRBV5-1; cdr3_aa: ASSLLGQGQIGSYEQY
j_call: TRBJ1-2; v_call: TRBV6-5; cdr3_aa: ANRPGRGYGYT
j_call: TRBJ1-2; v_call: TRBV15; cdr3_aa: ATSTSDRNYGYT
j_call: TRBJ2-3; v_call: TRBV9; cdr3_aa: ASSPRGTGTDTQY
j_call: TRBJ2-7; v_call: TRBV28; cdr3_aa: ASSVSTLTASYEQY
j_call: TRBJ2-3; v_call: TRBV6-5; cdr3_aa: ASSYGSGRESDTQY
j_call: TRBJ2-5; v_call: TRBV30; cdr3_aa: AWSVLSSGVQETQY
j_call: TRBJ2-7; v_call: TRBV20-1; cdr3_aa: SARNSYEQY
j_call: TRBJ1-3; v_call: TRBV6-5; cdr3_aa: ASRQGGSGNTIY
j_call: TRBJ2-2; v_call: TRBV5-1; cdr3_aa: ASSSGLAGRNTGELF
j_call: TRBJ1-5; v_call: TRBV7-6; cdr3_aa: ASSLGHRGGGQPQH
j_call: TRBJ1-1; v_call: TRBV19; cdr3_aa: ASSLTKYEGMNTEAF
j_call: TRBJ1-1; v_call: TRBV28; cdr3_aa: ASTAVNTEAF
j_call: TRBJ2-3; v_call: TRBV18; cdr3_aa: ASFKTSTDTQY
j_call: TRBJ2-7; v_call: TRBV30; cdr3_aa: AWSVTVSYEQY
j_call: TRBJ1-4; v_call: TRBV2; cdr3_aa: ASSDQGANAEKLF
j_call: TRBJ2-2; v_call: TRBV7-2; cdr3_aa: ASRLSPGSNTGELF
j_call: TRBJ2-7; v_call: TRBV5-1; cdr3_aa: ASSLAGSEQY
j_call: TRBJ2-3; v_call: TRBV27; cdr3_aa: ASLGLAKADTQY
j_call: TRBJ1-5; v_call: TRBV5-6; cdr3_aa: ASSTGQGDQPQH
j_call: TRBJ2-1; v_call: TRBV7-8; cdr3_aa: ASTAGGYNEQF
j_call: TRBJ1-5; v_call: TRBV28; cdr3_aa: ASSPGVSNQPQH
j_call: TRBJ1-4; v_call: TRBV4-2; cdr3_aa: ASSPEGDSSNEKLF
j_call: .; v_call: TRBV5-1; cdr3_aa: ASSPSTGNEQY
j_call: TRBJ1-2; v_call: TRBV10-3; cdr3_aa: AISETSTGNGYT
j_call: TRBJ1-1; v_call: TRBV7-2; cdr3_aa: ASSFGGLPNTEAF
j_call: TRBJ2-1; v_call: TRBV29-1; cdr3_aa: SVEGQGNVREQF
j_call: TRBJ2-2; v_call: TRBV5-6; cdr3_aa: ASSVGLAGVPGELF
j_call: TRBJ2-1; v_call: TRBV5-1; cdr3_aa: ASSLVGTGFDEQF
j_call: TRBJ2-2; v_call: TRBV6-5; cdr3_aa: ASSRTGEGELF
j_call: TRBJ2-7; v_call: TRBV5-8; cdr3_aa: ASSLEGVGSYEQY
j_call: TRBJ2-7; v_call: TRBV7-9; cdr3_aa: ASSSGTSGRSAYEQY
j_call: TRBJ1-2; v_call: TRBV7-9; cdr3_aa: ASSLVGGQLLGYT
j_call: TRBJ1-2; v_call: TRBV4-3; cdr3_aa: ASSQEDRGGYT
j_call: TRBJ2-1; v_call: TRBV30; cdr3_aa: AWSGGVAYNEQF